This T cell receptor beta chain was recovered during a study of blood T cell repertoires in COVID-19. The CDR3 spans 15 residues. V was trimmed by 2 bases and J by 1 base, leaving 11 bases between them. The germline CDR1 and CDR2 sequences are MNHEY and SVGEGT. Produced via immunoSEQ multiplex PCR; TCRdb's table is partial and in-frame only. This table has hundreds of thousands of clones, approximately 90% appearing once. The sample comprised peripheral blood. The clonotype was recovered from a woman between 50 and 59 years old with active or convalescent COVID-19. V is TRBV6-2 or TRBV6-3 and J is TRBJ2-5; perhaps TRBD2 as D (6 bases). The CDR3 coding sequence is TGTGCCAGCAGTTACGTCGCGGGACTCCAAGAGACCCAGTACTTC. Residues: CASSYVAGLQETQYF.